Following are 26 T cell receptor beta chains from one sample sequenced in a study of T cell responses to AZD1222 COVID-19 vaccine. Sequenced by immunoSEQ multiplex PCR; TCRdb stores in-frame clones only, minus some. The sample carries about 150,000 clones, 80% to 95% recorded once. The source material was peripheral blood, sampled on day 0 of AZD1222 vaccination. The receptors shown here come from an adult in good health.

The chain combines TRBV7-8 with TRBJ2-7; D perhaps matches TRBD1 (5 bases). Deletions cut 2 bases from V and 6 bases from J, with 8 bases between. The germline V gene encodes CDR1 SGHVS and CDR2 FQNEAQ. This CDR3 has 12 residues. The CDR3 here is CASSLRGLEQYF. The DNA for the CDR3 is TGTGCCAGCAGCTTAAGGGGCCTCGAGCAGTACTTC.

The chain has TRBV7-2 and TRBJ1-1, with a weak D call TRBD1 (6 bases). CDR1 and CDR2 from the germline V gene are SGHTA and FQGNSA. This CDR3 region has 14 residues. V was cut by 4 bases and J by 6 bases, with 15 bases left in between. The CDR3 bases are TGTGCCAGCAGCTCCCTTTACAGGGAGGCTGAAGCTTTCTTT. This translates into CASSSLYREAEAFF.

The chain joins TRBV6-5 to TRBJ1-2, with D uncertain. CDR3 size: 16 residues. V was trimmed by 1 base and J by 7 bases, leaving 19 bases between them. Germline loops: CDR1 MNHEY, CDR2 SVGAGI. CDR3 amino acids: CASSYLTGRIRAGYTF. DNA for the CDR3: TGTGCCAGCAGTTACTTGACTGGTCGGATTCGGGCTGGCTACACCTTC.

CDR3 in amino acids: CSVIAGGETQYF. As DNA, the CDR3 is TGCAGCGTGATAGCGGGAGGAGAGACCCAGTACTTC. The V gene is TRBV29-1, the J gene TRBJ2-5, with 10 bases fitting TRBD2. Looked up from germline, CDR1 is SQVTM and CDR2 is ANQGSEA. The V and J ends lost 6 bases and 4 bases, in that order; junction bases with no gene match: 2. The length of the CDR3 is 12 residues.

The chain is built from TRBV7-2 and TRBJ2-2; maybe TRBD1 (5 bases). The CDR3 loop spans 13 amino acids. V dropped 1 base and J dropped 6 bases, with 6 bases sitting between them. The germline gives CDR1 SGHTA, CDR2 FQGNSA. Here the CDR3 reads CASSLDRSGELFF. CDR3 bases: TGTGCCAGCAGCTTAGACAGGTCCGGGGAGCTGTTTTTT.

The chain has TRBV7-3 and TRBJ2-1; D not resolved. The germline gives CDR1 SGHTA, CDR2 FQGTGA. Trimming stripped 5 bases from V and 1 base from J, with 9 bases between. The CDR3 has 14 amino acids. The chain's CDR3 is CASSPAGSYNEQFF. CDR3 coding DNA: TGTGCCAGCAGCCCTGCTGGTTCCTACAATGAGCAGTTCTTC.

This chain links TRBV6-5 with TRBJ1-5; 7 nucleotides agree with TRBD1. The CDR3 loop spans 14 amino acids. Germline V gene sequence: CDR1 MNHEY, CDR2 SVGAGI. V shed 1 base, J shed 7 bases, and the junction held 4 bases outside the gene matches. The CDR3 sequence: CASSYLTGKQPQHF. The CDR3 bases are TGTGCCAGCAGTTACTTGACAGGGAAACAGCCCCAGCATTTT.

This sequence joins TRBV4-3 and TRBJ1-2; no reliable D call. CDR3 length equals 14 residues. Trimming stripped 3 bases from V and 4 bases from J, with 12 bases between. The V gene's germline CDR1 is LGHNA and CDR2 YSLEER. The CDR3 region is CASSHARLAYGYTF. CDR3 DNA sequence: TGCGCCAGCAGCCACGCCAGGCTGGCCTATGGCTACACCTTC.

The rearrangement uses TRBV28 and TRBJ1-2; no clear D. The CDR3 is made up of 13 amino acids. Germline CDR1 is MDHEN and CDR2 is SYDVKM. With 1 base removed from V and 0 bases from J, the gap between germline ends came to 3 bases. This chain's CDR3 is CASSLYANYGYTF. CDR3 nucleotide sequence: TGTGCCAGCAGTTTATATGCTAACTATGGCTACACCTTC.

The V call is TRBV19, the J call TRBJ2-2; 14 bases agree with TRBD2. V lost 3 bases, J lost 2 bases, and 5 bases stayed unmatched. This CDR3 has 18 amino acids. Germline values: CDR1 LNHDA, CDR2 SQIVND (reference sequence). In DNA form, the CDR3 reads TGTGCCAGTAGTATTATGGGACTAGCGGGAGCTAACACCGGGGAGCTGTTTTTT. This sequence encodes CASSIMGLAGANTGELFF.

The genes are TRBV19 and TRBJ2-1; TRBD2 agrees at 7 bases. The CDR3 is made up of 11 amino acids. Germline assignment: CDR1 LNHDA and CDR2 SQIVND (reference sequence). After removal of 4 bases from V and 9 bases from J, the junction contained 0 bases not matched to a gene. CDR3: CASSRGGEQFF. CDR3 bases: TGTGCCAGTAGTAGGGGGGGTGAGCAGTTCTTC. Drawing the rest from reference TRBV19 and TRBJ2-1, the complete variable domain is DGGITQSPKYLFRKEGQNVTLSCEQNLNHDAMYWYRQDPGQGLRLIYYSQIVNDFQKGDIAEGYSVSREKKESFPLTVTSAQKNPTAFYLCASSRGGEQFFGPGTRLTVL.

The chain uses TRBV9 and TRBJ2-1, with D possibly TRBD1 on 5 matching bases. The V gene's germline CDR1 is SGDLS and CDR2 YYNGEE. The CDR3 has 15 amino acids. V lost 4 bases, J lost 5 bases, and 16 bases lay in between. This CDR3 is CASSPGWGWDNEQFF. In nucleotides, the CDR3 is TGTGCCAGCAGCCCAGGCTGGGGCTGGGACAATGAGCAGTTCTTC. The whole variable domain, filled in from reference TRBV9 and TRBJ2-1, reads DSGVTQTPKHLITATGQRVTLRCSPRSGDLSVYWYQQSLDQGLQFLIQYYNGEERAKGNILERFSAQQFPDLHSELNLSSLELGDSALYFCASSPGWGWDNEQFFGPGTRLTVL.

This sequence joins TRBV19 and TRBJ2-1; no clear D gene. Germline CDR1 reads LNHDA; CDR2 reads SQIVND (reference sequence). With 7 bases removed from V and 3 bases from J, the gap between germline ends came to 13 bases. The CDR3 totals 14 residues. The DNA of the CDR3 is TGTGCCAGTAAACACCCAGTACGCTACAATGAGCAGTTCTTC. Encoded protein: CASKHPVRYNEQFF.

This sequence joins TRBV7-6 and TRBJ2-1; 12 bases agree with TRBD2. CDR3 size: 17 residues. Looked up from germline, CDR1 is SGHVS and CDR2 is FNYEAQ. Losses at the gene ends were 5 bases for V and 0 bases for J; bases not matched to a gene: 5. The CDR3 loop reads CASSRTSGTSSYNEQFF. The CDR3 nucleotides are TGTGCCAGCAGCAGGACTAGCGGGACTAGCTCCTACAATGAGCAGTTCTTC.

The CDR3 spells CASSLESGEGSTEAFF. The CDR3, as DNA: TGCGCCAGCAGCTTGGAGTCGGGGGAGGGGAGCACTGAAGCTTTCTTT. The chain employs TRBV5-1 and TRBJ1-1; maybe TRBD1 (5 bases). Germline CDR1 SGHRS, CDR2 YFSETQ. The length of the CDR3 is 16 residues. Deletions cut 0 bases from V and 4 bases from J, with 16 bases between.

The rearrangement uses TRBV11-2 and TRBJ1-1, with D unclear. CDR3 length equals 13 residues. CDR1 and CDR2 from the germline V gene are SGHAT and FQNNGV. V lost 3 bases and J 6 bases, leaving 11 bases between the germline ends. The CDR3 loop is CASSFETYPEAFF. CDR3 DNA: TGTGCCAGCAGCTTTGAGACGTATCCTGAAGCTTTCTTT.

V is TRBV28 and J is TRBJ2-1, with 9 bases lining up with TRBD2. V lost 3 bases, J lost 8 bases, and 8 bases stayed unmatched. The length of the CDR3 is 15 residues. The germline gives CDR1 MDHEN, CDR2 SYDVKM. The CDR3 DNA follows: TGTGCCAGCAGTTTTCCCTACGCGGGAGGGCATGAGCAGTTCTTC. As protein: CASSFPYAGGHEQFF. The entire variable domain, with the rest obtained from reference TRBV28 and TRBJ2-1, is as follows: DVKVTQSSRYLVKRTGEKVFLECVQDMDHENMFWYRQDPGLGLRLIYFSYDVKMKEKGDIPEGYSVSREKKERFSLILESASTNQTSMYLCASSFPYAGGHEQFFGPGTRLTVL.

V is TRBV3-1 (or the pseudogene TRBV3-2) and J is TRBJ2-7; 7 nucleotides align to TRBD2. The CDR3 spans 14 residues. Germline trimming cut 4 bases from V and 6 bases from J; bases unmatched to any gene: 9. Germline V gene sequence: CDR1 LGHDT, CDR2 YNNKEL (reference sequence). The CDR3 region has the DNA TGTGCCAGCAGCCCCATATCTCCGGGAGGCGAGCAGTACTTC. Protein product: CASSPISPGGEQYF.

This clone came up a few times. The chain uses TRBV7-2 and TRBJ1-1; D gene ambiguous. V shed 1 base and J shed 8 bases, with 11 bases lying between them. From germline, CDR1 is SGHTA and CDR2 FQGNSA. CDR3 length: 13 residues. In DNA form, the CDR3 reads TGTGCCAGCAGCTTAGGGCTACAGTTAGAAGCTTTCTTT. This sequence encodes CASSLGLQLEAFF.

The chain recombines TRBV28 with TRBJ2-3; D could derive from TRBD1 or TRBD2 (5 bases each). V was trimmed by 8 bases and J by 3 bases, leaving 15 bases between them. Germline CDR1 is MDHEN and CDR2 is SYDVKM. The CDR3 is made up of 14 amino acids. The CDR3 DNA reads as TGTGCCAGCCTTCAGGGACCCCAGACAGATACGCAGTATTTT. Translation gives CASLQGPQTDTQYF. The full variable domain, rest sourced from reference TRBV28 and TRBJ2-3, is DVKVTQSSRYLVKRTGEKVFLECVQDMDHENMFWYRQDPGLGLRLIYFSYDVKMKEKGDIPEGYSVSREKKERFSLILESASTNQTSMYLCASLQGPQTDTQYFGPGTRLTVL.

This clone came up once. J is TRBJ2-6 and V is TRBV3-1 (or the pseudogene TRBV3-2); D unclear. The CDR3 is 16 amino acids. CDR1 is LGHDT and CDR2 is YNNKEL in the germline V gene (reference sequence). The ends were cut back, 4 bases at V and 0 bases at J, with 10 bases in the middle. CDR3 bases: TGTGCCAGCAGCCTCCCCCAGTTCTCTGGGGCCAACGTCCTGACTTTC. This translates into CASSLPQFSGANVLTF.

The rearrangement joins TRBV5-1 to TRBJ1-1; D remains unclear. The CDR3 loop spans 12 amino acids. The V end was cut by 4 bases, the J end by 4 bases, with 8 bases between. Germline-derived CDR1 and CDR2 are SGHRS and YFSETQ. For the CDR3, the DNA is TGCGCCAGCAGCCTTACCGGCACTGAAGCTTTCTTT. It yields the protein CASSLTGTEAFF.

This chain uses TRBV11-1 with TRBJ1-2; no definite D call. V lost 6 bases and J lost 2, with 10 bases in between. This CDR3 contains 13 residues. CDR1 and CDR2 from the germline V gene are SGHAT and FQDESV (reference sequence). CDR3 sequence (DNA): TGTGCCAGCAGTGCCGACCGAAACTATGGCTACACCTTC. This translates into CASSADRNYGYTF.

The chain carries TRBV4-3 and TRBJ2-7; 7 bases agree with TRBD1. The V segment lost 4 bases and the J segment 4 bases; nucleotides outside the gene matches: 13. This CDR3 has 16 amino acids. Germline V gene data show CDR1 as LGHNA and CDR2 as YSLEER. DNA of the CDR3: TGCGCCAGCAGCCGCAACCGGGACAGATACACTTACGAGCAGTACTTC. Protein sequence: CASSRNRDRYTYEQYF.

The genes are TRBV3-1 (or the pseudogene TRBV3-2) and TRBJ2-3; 11 bases fit TRBD2. The CDR3 consists of 18 residues. Germline CDR1 and CDR2: LGHDT and YNNKEL (reference sequence). The trim removed 4 bases at V and 2 bases at J, leaving 11 bases unmatched. The chain's CDR3 is CASSPRLAGRTNTDTQYF. The CDR3 DNA sequence: TGTGCCAGCAGCCCCCGACTAGCGGGACGCACTAACACAGATACGCAGTATTTT.

The CDR3 loop reads CASSAPFLQQYF. The CDR3 coding sequence is TGTGCCAGCAGTGCCCCCTTTTTGCAGCAGTACTTC. This sequence joins TRBV12-3 or TRBV12-4 and TRBJ2-7; D is uncertain. V was cut by 5 bases and J by 8 bases, with 13 bases left in between. The CDR3 runs 12 residues.